This T cell receptor beta chain was captured by sequencing in a study of Ad26.COV2.S vaccination and SARS-CoV-2 variants. Study summary: Once or twice, 56 days apart, Ad26.COV2.S was delivered intramuscularly.

The V gene end was trimmed by 0 bases and the J gene end by 3 bases; junction bases not matched to a gene: 4. The germline V gene has CDR1 MNHNS and CDR2 SASEGT. The CDR3 is 16 amino acids. Sequencing was performed with immunoSEQ multiplex PCR; in TCRdb, only in-frame clones are kept and a portion is missing. The table includes more than 300,000 clones, roughly 80% detected once. Treatment: about 20 received Ad26.COV2.S at low or high dose, single or two shots; about 5 received placebo; per-sample allocation not given. The study sampled participants on day 63 after the first vaccine or placebo injection. Participants' vaccine, an Ad26 vector, delivered Wuhan-strain SARS-CoV-2 spike.

The chain couples TRBV6-1 to TRBJ2-7, with 11 nucleotides matching TRBD2. The TCR sequence derives from a person aged 18-60 years who received the Ad26.COV2.S COVID-19 vaccine or a placebo. Sequencing was performed on peripheral blood, taken in a trial of Ad26.COV2.S vaccine versus placebo. CDR3 coding DNA: TGTGCCAGCAGTGAAGCCCTAGCGGGGGGCATCTACGAGCAGTACTTC. It specifies CASSEALAGGIYEQYF.